The T cell receptor (beta chain) described here comes from a study of shared clonotypes between healthy human individuals (dated by TCRdb to 2018 to 2021). Describing the broader study: The cohort comprised two women and a few men aged 18 to 49 years. For each donor, three plates each were used for CD4 naive and CD4 memory, two plates were used for CD8 naive, and one plate was used for CD8 memory. The study deeply sequenced blood TCR repertoires of five healthy adults to estimate repertoire size and the extent of clonotype sharing between individuals. To increase sequencing depth and limit assay-specific biases, different laboratories used diverse techniques to prepare libraries and sequence TCR repertoires. Each donor's leukapheresis produced roughly between about 0.8 and 10 billion PBMCs.

Healthy HIV-negative adults with no recently reported acute infections or vaccinations were included as donors. Every donor was a Caucasian adult living in Nashville, Tennessee, USA. CD4+ T cells were enriched by magnetic negative selection, after which naive cells were positively selected on CD45RA and the negative fraction was taken as the memory subset. After blood collection by leukapheresis, PBMCs were isolated using Ficoll-Histopaque density gradient centrifugation and then cryopreserved in the vapor phase of liquid nitrogen. Analytical flow cytometry was used to check the purity and quantity of every magnetically sorted T cell population. Each sorted fraction had its genomic DNA isolated and then quantified by UV absorbance on a Nanodrop 2000c. What the work shows at the level of the full study, not this receptor alone: Compared with non-shared clonotypes, clonotypes shared by all four sorted-subset donors had higher generation probabilities. When several donors were compared, the shared fraction of clonotypes was approximately 5% for naive CD4, 3.5% to 4% for naive CD8, 2% to 2.5% for memory CD4, and 0.4% for memory CD8. Naive subsets generally had larger estimated clonotype richness than memory subsets. Pairwise subsampling indicated that sequencing depth was expected to affect the degree of clonotype sharing among donors. Only blood was sampled, and tissue TCR repertoires likely differ from those in blood. Incomplete sequencing was indicated by rarefaction of sorted-subset datasets, despite the large sequencing depth. Because the study included a small number of donors, the genetic and exposure-history diversity represented was limited.

Comments on this clone: What antigen it recognizes has not been identified. Being one base from a much bigger clone, this may be a read error. This specimen includes other DNA sequences encoding the same CDR3.

Using the deep immunoSEQ assay, multiplex PCR amplified TCR CDR3 regions from genomic DNA. Extracted genomic DNA from each cell subset was distributed evenly across all wells of several immunoSEQ 96-well plates, and each plate was treated as a replicate. For sorted subsets, 150 to 200 ng genomic DNA, equal to 30,000 or so T cell genomes, was loaded into each replicate PCR. The purified libraries were quantified using a Qubit 3.0 fluorometer, sized with a Bioanalyzer 2100, and then quantified again using the KAPA Library Quantification kit. A separate single-read 150-cycle Illumina NextSeq 550 flow cell was used to sequence each immunoSEQ 96-well plate. Regarding the original processing steps: The immunoSEQ output contained only junctional sequences without quality scores, so filtering could not match that applied to full-length reads. Sequences were annotated with PyIR, a Python wrapper for IgBLAST v1.9, and V/J genes and CDR3 were assigned using IMGT germline references. Any read was removed if the V/J assignment was weak (E-value above 1e-6), the CDR3 was missing, or the read contained stop codons, out-of-frame junctions, or ambiguous translated residues. A V3J clonotype was defined by an identical inferred V gene, J gene, and CDR3 amino acid sequence. Percentage overlap between repertoires was computed as shared unique clonotypes divided by the size of the smaller repertoire. Repertoire richness was assessed with RTK rarefaction, the Chao1 estimator, and Recon v2.1 estimates of unobserved clonotypes. For all TCRbeta clonotypes obtained by the gDNA method from a handful of donors, generation probabilities were computed with OLGA. TCRdb provides this immuneACCESS table in a form limited to in-frame rearrangements. Some clones are lacking; in checked studies, under half of them reflect an unresolved V gene, and why the rest are absent is not known. Clonal size and the V and J genes are those of that table, whereas D and trimming came from the DNA. Present in this sample are 600,000 to 750,000 clones, around 72% of which were seen just once. Approximately 1.8% of the sample goes to the ten largest clones.

The CDR3 numbers 11 residues from cysteine through phenylalanine. Just the 33-base CDR3 DNA is kept, in frame starting at base 1. CDR1 and CDR2 are read off the germline V gene (reference sequence) as SGHNT and YYREEE. Trimming costs V 2 bases and J 5 bases, and their ends lie 3 bases apart. The rearrangement combines TRBV5-4 with TRBJ2-3; no D segment can be confidently identified. This receptor was obtained from a woman in her thirties in good health. The sequenced sample was memory CD4+ T cells sorted from blood. Interpreted using the paper, the cell subset or site label stands for: CD45RA-negative fraction. The CDR3 is CASSLGDTQYF. The DNA is as follows: TGTGCCAGCAGCTTAGGAGATACGCAGTATTTT.